This record covers a single T cell receptor beta chain. What it binds is not known. Together with a sample-barcoded 5' primer, a J-beta primer mix was included in a second PCR lasting about 6 to 12 cycles. Each CDR3 protein gets one entry after TCRdb re-called the 5' RACE reads with MiXCR. The table records roughly 500,000 distinct CDR3 sequences, about 25% of them present only once. The data were taken from a study of blood T cells in healthy people across ages. General study findings and limits: The authors considered diversity estimates from one million T cells to be underestimates. More naive CD4+ cells and higher diversity marked long-lived donors relative to aged donors.

The CDR3 contains 15 residues. Germline trimming cut 7 bases from V and 4 bases from J; bases unmatched to any gene: 8. CDR1 SGHTA and CDR2 FQGNSA come from the germline V gene. In terms of origin and age, donors were healthy Caucasian individuals from Russia aged roughly 6 to 100. The chain recombines TRBV7-2 with TRBJ1-1; TRBD1 matches at 11 bases. The sequencing input was blood. This receptor was taken from a woman in her seventies in good health. The CDR3 loop reads CASTFGGTGGTEAFF. CDR3 nucleotides: TGTGCCAGCACCTTTGGCGGGACAGGGGGCACTGAAGCTTTCTTT.